These 18 T cell receptor beta chains were sequenced from one sample in a study of blood T cell repertoires in COVID-19. Assay used: immunoSEQ multiplex PCR; TCRdb lists only in-frame clones, some missing. Among around 72,000 clones listed, roughly 79% were seen once. Material for sequencing was peripheral blood. The origin of the receptors is a woman between 65 and 79 years old with acute or convalescent COVID-19.

The V call is TRBV10-3, the J call TRBJ2-1, with 9 bases matching TRBD1. Trimming removed 3 bases from V and 5 bases from J; junction bases left unmatched: 5. Per the germline V gene, CDR1 is ENHRY and CDR2 is SYGVKD. CDR3 length equals 15 residues. The CDR3 coding sequence is TGTGCCATCAGTGAATTCGGGACAGGGAACAATGAGCAGTTCTTC. Protein: CAISEFGTGNNEQFF.

The chain is built from TRBV5-1 and TRBJ1-2, with D perhaps matching TRBD1 (5 bases). The V gene's germline CDR1 is SGHRS and CDR2 YFSETQ. This CDR3 is 15 amino acids long. V was pared by 5 bases and J by 5 bases, with 19 bases between. CDR3 amino acids: CASSEVVLGAYGYTF. The DNA of the CDR3 is TGCGCCAGCAGTGAAGTAGTACTTGGGGCTTATGGCTACACCTTC.

This chain's CDR3 is CASSGLESGNNQPQHF. The CDR3 nucleotides are TGTGCCAGCAGCGGATTAGAATCAGGGAACAATCAGCCCCAGCATTTT. The genes are TRBV2 and TRBJ1-5; a possible D gene is TRBD1 (5 bases). Germline loops: CDR1 SNHLY, CDR2 FYNNEI. V was clipped by 6 bases and J by 3 bases, with 18 bases between them. The CDR3 runs to 16 residues.

This clone was counted only a few times. The rearrangement links TRBV29-1 to TRBJ2-4, with a possible D match to TRBD1 (5 bases). Germline V gene data show CDR1 as SQVTM and CDR2 as ANQGSEA. This CDR3 is built from 13 residues. Trimming stripped 4 bases from V and 4 bases from J, with 11 bases between. CDR3 loop: CSVAWQGKNIQYF. As DNA, the CDR3 is TGCAGCGTTGCTTGGCAGGGTAAAAACATTCAGTACTTC.

The chain carries TRBV4-2 and TRBJ2-2; no definite D call. The germline V gene encodes CDR1 LGHNA and CDR2 YNFKEQ. V dropped 1 base and J dropped 2 bases, with 8 bases sitting between them. The CDR3 runs 15 residues. The CDR3 region has the DNA TGTGCCAGCAGCCAAGTTCCAGGTAACACCGGGGAGCTGTTTTTT. Protein: CASSQVPGNTGELFF.

This sequence joins TRBV28 and TRBJ1-5; 8 bases match TRBD1. This CDR3 has 15 amino acids. V lost 5 bases, J lost 2 bases, and 5 bases stayed unmatched. CDR1 is MDHEN and CDR2 is SYDVKM in the germline V gene. Here the CDR3 reads CASSQGARGNQPQHF. The CDR3 DNA reads TGTGCCAGCAGTCAGGGGGCAAGGGGCAATCAGCCCCAGCATTTT.

The CDR3 DNA reads as TGCGCCAGCAGCCAAGGGACAGTCTATGGCTACACCTTC. It specifies CASSQGTVYGYTF. V and J are TRBV4-1 and TRBJ1-2; D is possibly TRBD1 (6 bases). This CDR3 is 13 amino acids long. The V end was cut by 1 base, the J end by 4 bases, with 7 bases between. The germline V gene has CDR1 MGHRA and CDR2 YSYEKL.

The CDR3 spells CASSPKIGGMNTEAFF. The CDR3 DNA reads as TGTGCCAGCAGCCCCAAGATCGGGGGAATGAACACTGAAGCTTTCTTT. The chain has TRBV7-3 and TRBJ1-1, with a possible D match to TRBD1 (5 bases). In germline, CDR1 is SGHTA, CDR2 FQGTGA. There are 16 residues in the CDR3. The V gene lost 5 bases and the J gene lost 0 bases, with 16 bases spanning the gap. Supplemented by reference TRBV7-3 and TRBJ1-1, the full variable domain reads GAGVSQTPSNKVTEKGKYVELRCDPISGHTALYWYRQSLGQGPEFLIYFQGTGAADDSGLPNDRFFAVRPEGSVSTLKIQRTERGDSAVYLCASSPKIGGMNTEAFFGQGTRLTVV.

This clone was seen more than once but under ten times. This chain uses TRBV5-1 with TRBJ2-5, with D perhaps TRBD2 (6 bases). V lost 2 bases and J lost 5, with 19 bases in between. CDR3 length: 16 residues. CDR1 and CDR2 from the germline V gene are SGHRS and YFSETQ. CDR3 amino acids: CASSFREPSEEETQYF. As DNA, the CDR3 is TGCGCCAGCAGCTTTCGGGAGCCGAGCGAGGAGGAGACCCAGTACTTC.

The chain uses TRBV19 and TRBJ1-1, with D unresolved. The CDR3 has 13 residues. Germline values: CDR1 LNHDA, CDR2 SQIVND (reference sequence). Deletions cut 5 bases from V and 1 base from J, with 8 bases between. The CDR3 spells CASSESRNTEAFF. The CDR3 DNA reads as TGTGCCAGTAGTGAATCCAGGAACACTGAAGCTTTCTTT. Full variable domain (outside the CDR3, taken from reference TRBV19 and TRBJ1-1): DGGITQSPKYLFRKEGQNVTLSCEQNLNHDAMYWYRQDPGQGLRLIYYSQIVNDFQKGDIAEGYSVSREKKESFPLTVTSAQKNPTAFYLCASSESRNTEAFFGQGTRLTVV.

The gene calls are TRBV10-1 and TRBJ2-7; D may be TRBD1 (5 bases). CDR1 WNHNN and CDR2 SYGVQD come from the germline V gene (reference sequence). Trimming removed 10 bases at V and 1 base at J, with 8 bases between. This CDR3 has 11 amino acids. The CDR3 DNA is TGCGCCACCCAGGGTTCCTACGAGCAGTACTTC. Encoded protein: CATQGSYEQYF.

The chain carries TRBV5-1 and TRBJ2-7; 8 bases agree with TRBD2. There are 14 residues in the CDR3. From germline, CDR1 is SGHRS and CDR2 YFSETQ. V shed 2 bases and J 4 bases; nucleotides not matched to a gene: 5. CDR3 residues: CASSFRGGAYEQYF. CDR3 DNA: TGCGCCAGCAGCTTTCGGGGGGGCGCTTACGAGCAGTACTTC.

In this sample, this clone turned up once. In DNA form, the CDR3 reads TGTGCGTCAGGGGCCTGGGACAATCAGCCCCAGCATTTT. Amino acids: CASGAWDNQPQHF. The V and J genes are TRBV12-5 and TRBJ1-5, with D perhaps matching TRBD1 (6 bases). This CDR3 spans 13 amino acids. CDR1 is LGHNT and CDR2 is FRNRAP in the germline V gene.

Regarding this clone: A much larger clone is a single base away; this may be a read error. This chain uses TRBV5-6 with TRBJ2-1, with D maybe TRBD1 (5 bases). CDR1 is SGHDT, CDR2 YYEEEE, per germline. CDR3 length equals 15 residues. V gave up 2 bases and J gave up 1 base, with 10 bases separating them. CDR3 bases: TGTGCCAGCAGCTTCAGACAGAAATCCTACAATGAGCAGTTCTTC. Translated, it gives CASSFRQKSYNEQFF.

The rearrangement uses TRBV15 and TRBJ1-2; D might be TRBD1 (6 bases). The V gene's germline CDR1 is LNHNV and CDR2 YYDKDF (reference sequence). This CDR3 is built from 14 residues. V was clipped by 0 bases and J by 4 bases, with 9 bases between them. The CDR3 spells CATSRDPRGYGYTF. The CDR3 DNA follows: TGTGCCACCAGCAGAGATCCCAGGGGCTATGGCTACACCTTC.

DNA for the CDR3: TGTGCCAGCAGCTTATTGACAGGGACCAGCACCGGGGAGCTGTTTTTT. Translated, it gives CASSLLTGTSTGELFF. This chain joins TRBV7-2 and TRBJ2-2, with 7 nucleotides matching TRBD1. Germline V gene lookup returns CDR1 SGHTA and CDR2 FQGNSA. This CDR3 contains 16 residues. V trimming: 2 bases; J trimming: 4 bases; junction bases outside the gene matches: 7.

The rearrangement joins TRBV28 to TRBJ1-2; D uncertain. The CDR3 has 12 amino acids. Germline lookup yields CDR1 MDHEN and CDR2 SYDVKM. V gave up 1 base and J gave up 3 bases, with 3 bases separating them. Here the CDR3 reads CASSLSYYGYTF. CDR3 DNA sequence: TGTGCCAGCAGTTTATCGTACTATGGCTACACCTTC.

J is TRBJ2-7 and V is TRBV19, with 9 bases lining up with TRBD1. The CDR3 runs 15 residues. The V and J ends lost 5 bases and 3 bases, in that order; junction bases with no gene match: 8. Germline V gives CDR1 LNHDA, CDR2 SQIVND (reference sequence). The CDR3 reads CASSRTGVRNYEQYF. In DNA form, the CDR3 reads TGTGCCAGTAGTCGGACAGGGGTGAGGAACTACGAGCAGTACTTC. The variable domain in full, with the rest retrieved from reference TRBV19 and TRBJ2-7, is DGGITQSPKYLFRKEGQNVTLSCEQNLNHDAMYWYRQDPGQGLRLIYYSQIVNDFQKGDIAEGYSVSREKKESFPLTVTSAQKNPTAFYLCASSRTGVRNYEQYFGPGTRLTVT.